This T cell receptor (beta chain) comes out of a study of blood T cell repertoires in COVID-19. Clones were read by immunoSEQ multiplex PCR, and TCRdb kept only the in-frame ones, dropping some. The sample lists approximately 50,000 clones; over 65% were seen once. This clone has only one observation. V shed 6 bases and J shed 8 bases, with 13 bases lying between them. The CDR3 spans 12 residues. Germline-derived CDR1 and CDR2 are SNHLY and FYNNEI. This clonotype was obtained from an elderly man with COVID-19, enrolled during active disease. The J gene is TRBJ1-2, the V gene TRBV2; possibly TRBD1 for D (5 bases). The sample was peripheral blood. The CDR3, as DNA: TGTGCCAGCAGCCTCGACAGTTTGGGCTACACCTTC. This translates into CASSLDSLGYTF.